What follows describes a single T cell receptor beta chain. Its antigen has not been determined. No qualities accompany the bases; no much larger clone lies one base away. V loses 3 bases, J loses 2 bases, and the germline ends lie 8 bases apart. CDR1 and CDR2, per the germline V gene (reference sequence), are SGHNT and YYREEE. The CDR3 runs 13 residues from the cysteine to the phenylalanine. Kept here is only the CDR3 DNA, which spans 39 bases and is read in frame from base 1. The CDR3 regions of human TCRbeta chains were analyzed by immunosequencing. The authors processed their data as follows. Repertoire TCRs were checked for matches against a reference library of SARS-CoV-2-specific TCRs that had been generated using the MIRA antigen-specificity platform. Breadth was defined as the fraction of unique TCRs that were SARS-CoV-2-associated, and depth was defined as the fraction of total T cells that were SARS-CoV-2-associated. Each spike-specific TCR was assigned to its reactive spike region and to a CD4 or CD8 class using the MIRA data. Log10-transformed breadth and depth values were compared by one-way ANOVA with Sidak's multiple comparisons tests. The table comes from immuneACCESS by way of TCRdb, which keeps in-frame sequences with V and J called. Part of the clones is missing from these tables; in studies checked, under half for an unresolved V gene and the rest for unknown reasons. V and J calls and clone size are given by that table; D and trimming were obtained from the DNA. Present in this sample are 85,000 or so clones, around 90% of which were seen just once. The ten largest account for approximately 5.4% of the sample.

These data originate in a study of T cell responses to AZD1222 COVID-19 vaccine (TCRdb year 2021). Study-level background: AZD1222 recipients with second doses at about 4 weeks or about 12 weeks were pooled, because spike-specific TCR depth and breadth did not differ between schedules. TCR sequencing covered over 230 trial participants: 200 to 220 given two doses of AZD1222 and 26 given two doses of MenACWY control vaccine. Trial participants were enrolled by age into subgroups of 18-55, 56-69 and 70-plus years, and approximately 150, 30 and 60 TCR-sequenced participants, respectively, were included in these subgroups.

The paper as a whole reports these results and caveats: After two AZD1222 doses, spike-specific TCR breadth and depth were significantly higher than at day 0 and than in MenACWY recipients. Only a handful of AZD1222 recipients were SARS-CoV-2 seropositive at baseline, limiting conclusions about previously exposed vaccinees. In the small 56-69-year group, the increase in depth fell short of significance, most likely because of low power. The vaccine-associated CD4 TCRs covered the entire spike protein, and the dominant responses fell in regions 160-218 and 743-854. Reportedly, close to half of the unique spike-specific TCRs recognized epitopes lying outside the regions that are mutated in the B.1.351 and B.1.1.7 variants. Participants were mostly white British, with more females than males. The authors suggested clonal diversity may have been underestimated. Because no day 14 peak-response samples were available, the repertoires could be characterized only after the peak T cell response.

Interpreted using the paper, the time point label stands for: baseline before first vaccination. Samples from vaccinated people were obtained from the UK trials COV001 and COV002, which included a single-blind randomized controlled phase 2/3 trial of AZD1222 (ChAdOx1 nCoV-19) in healthy adults. Trial participant PBMC samples were collected at day 0 and day 28 after the second dose for TCRbeta chain sequencing. Recombination connected TRBV5-4 to TRBJ1-1; the D gene is possibly TRBD1, with 6 bases matching. Sequenced here: peripheral blood, sampled on day 0 of AZD1222 vaccination. The clonotype originates from an adult in good health. The DNA reads TGTGCCAGCAGCTGGACAGCAAACACTGAAGCTTTCTTT. Its protein reads: CASSWTANTEAFF.